This is a list of T cell receptor beta chains from one sample in a study of identical twins. TCRdb re-analysed the 5' RACE reads in MiXCR, keeping a single row per CDR3 protein. The sample includes hundreds of thousands of distinct CDR3 sequences, around 10% of them seen just once. Specimen: memory (CD45RO+) T cells sorted from blood. Receptors were obtained from a woman between 18 and 29 years old in good health. Both conserved end residues are part of each CDR3. D genes are given only for firm matches. The listing skips clone size in some rows; elsewhere it reads once, few, many or a size class.

TRBV6-5	TRBJ2-3	many	.	CASRGLDTQYF	TGTGCCAGCAGGGGGTTAGATACGCAGTATTTT
TRBV19	TRBJ1-5	few	.	CASKPSGNQPQHF	TGTGCCAGTAAGCCCTCTGGGAATCAGCCCCAGCATTTT
TRBV12-3/TRBV12-4	TRBJ2-2	few	.	CASSFLGFGELFFF	.
TRBV11-2	TRBJ1-1	many	.	CASSFRDRNTEAFF	TGTGCCAGCAGCTTTCGAGACAGGAACACTGAAGCTTTCTTT
TRBV7-3	TRBJ2-3	many	TRBD1	CASSPGGSTDTQYF	TGTGCCAGCAGCCCAGGGGGCTCCACAGATACGCAGTATTTT
TRBV20-1	TRBJ2-7	few	.	CSAEGASYEQYF	TGCAGTGCGGAAGGGGCCTCCTACGAGCAGTACTTC
TRBV15	TRBJ2-5	.	.	CATSRDTSWETQYF	TGTGCCACCAGCAGAGATACGAGTTGGGAGACCCAGTACTTC
TRBV20-1	TRBJ2-6	many	.	CSASPGAGANVLTF	TGCAGTGCTAGTCCGGGGGCTGGGGCCAACGTCCTGACTTTC
TRBV20-1	TRBJ2-1	few	TRBD2	CSASWLAGARHNEQFF	TGCAGTGCTAGTTGGCTAGCGGGAGCACGGCACAATGAGCAGTTCTTC
TRBV12-3/TRBV12-4	TRBJ2-3	.	.	CASSTGHSTDTQYF	TGTGCCAGCAGTACGGGACACAGCACAGATACGCAGTATTTT
TRBV4-1	TRBJ2-5	few	TRBD2	CASSPEGGETQYF	TGCGCCAGCAGCCCTGAGGGAGGGGAGACCCAGTACTTC
TRBV28	TRBJ2-3	few	TRBD1	CASTTQGKRKGDTQYF	TGTGCCAGCACAACACAGGGGAAAAGGAAGGGTGATACGCAGTATTTT
TRBV5-5	TRBJ2-5	.	TRBD1	CASSLTGALETQYF	TGTGCCAGCAGCTTGACAGGGGCCTTGGAGACCCAGTACTTC
TRBV9	TRBJ2-1	few	TRBD2	CASSGAGVYNEQFF	TGTGCCAGCAGCGGAGCGGGAGTCTACAATGAGCAGTTCTTC
TRBV9	TRBJ2-3	few	TRBD2	CASSGTGTSGTTPDTQYF	TGTGCCAGCAGCGGAACCGGGACTAGCGGGACGACGCCAGATACGCAGTATTTT
TRBV24-1	TRBJ2-1	many	TRBD1	CATSDTGTGRYNEQFF	TGTGCCACCAGTGACACCGGGACAGGGCGATACAATGAGCAGTTCTTC
TRBV12-3/TRBV12-4	TRBJ2-3	.	.	CATRTGPTDTQYF	TGTGCCACCCGAACGGGACCCACAGATACGCAGTATTTT
TRBV7-9	TRBJ1-1	few	.	CASSMFSGAQSPEAFF	TGTGCCAGCAGCATGTTTAGCGGGGCGCAAAGTCCTGAAGCTTTCTTT
TRBV27	TRBJ2-5	.	.	CASSLSRLGETQYF	TGTGCCAGCAGTTTATCCAGGCTCGGAGAGACCCAGTACTTC
TRBV10-1	TRBJ2-3	few	TRBD2	CASSDGGSTDTQYF	TGCGCCAGCAGCGACGGGGGGAGCACAGATACGCAGTATTTT
TRBV20-1	TRBJ2-3	.	TRBD2	CSANSWGLAGADTQYF	TGCAGTGCTAATTCTTGGGGACTAGCGGGTGCAGATACGCAGTATTTT
TRBV20-1	TRBJ1-4	.	.	CSARDGGTGNEKLFF	TGCAGTGCTAGAGATGGTGGGACGGGTAATGAAAAACTGTTTTTT
TRBV5-1	TRBJ2-5	few	TRBD1	CASSSQGTETQYF	TGCGCCAGCAGCTCACAGGGGACAGAGACCCAGTACTTC
TRBV6-2/TRBV6-3	TRBJ2-7	few	.	CASSPYGSYEQYF	TGTGCCAGCAGTCCTTACGGGAGCTACGAGCAGTACTTC
TRBV2	TRBJ2-3	many	.	CASSEAGTAGTQYF	TGTGCCAGCAGTGAAGCAGGAACTGCGGGTACGCAGTATTTT